This T cell receptor (beta chain) was captured in a study of T-cell memory formation after mild COVID-19. Study details: The two donors had largely donor-specific TCR clusters.

A 5'RACE reaction primed in the constant segment made cDNA libraries of TCR alpha and TCR beta, and these carried sample barcodes and UMIs. MiXCR, run by TCRdb on the 5' RACE reads, gives a single entry per CDR3 protein. The table lists over 350,000 distinct CDR3 sequences, roughly 15% of them singletons, with 20% to 25% in the top ten. CDR1 and CDR2 (germline): SGHTA, FQGNSA. The V and J ends lost 2 bases and 4 bases respectively, with 11 bases between them. CDR3 size: 15 residues. This chain links TRBV7-2 with TRBJ2-2; D is uncertain. The TCR comes from a man aged 18 to 30 who had mild COVID-19 (a few samples of this study predate the infection). Cell type and time point are not known. The material sequenced was PBMCs or a T cell subset sorted from them (not recorded which). This CDR3 is CASSLPPRGTGELFF. CDR3 DNA: TGTGCCAGCAGCTTACCGCCTCGTGGCACCGGGGAGCTGTTTTTT.